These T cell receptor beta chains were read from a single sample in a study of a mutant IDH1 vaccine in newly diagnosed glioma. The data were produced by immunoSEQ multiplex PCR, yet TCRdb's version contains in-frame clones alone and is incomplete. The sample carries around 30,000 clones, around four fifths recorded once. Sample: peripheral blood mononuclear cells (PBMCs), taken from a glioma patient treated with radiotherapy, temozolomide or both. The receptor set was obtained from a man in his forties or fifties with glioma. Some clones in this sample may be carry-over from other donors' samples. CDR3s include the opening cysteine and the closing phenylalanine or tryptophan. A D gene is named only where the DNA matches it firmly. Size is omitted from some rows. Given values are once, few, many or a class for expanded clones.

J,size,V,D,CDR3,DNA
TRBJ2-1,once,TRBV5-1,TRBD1,CASSGGTGALNEQFF,TGCGCCAGCAGCGGAGGGACAGGGGCTCTCAATGAGCAGTTCTTC
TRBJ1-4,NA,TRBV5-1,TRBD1,CASSWDRGRGEKLFF,TGCGCCAGCAGCTGGGACAGGGGTCGGGGTGAAAAACTGTTTTTT
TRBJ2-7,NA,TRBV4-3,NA,CASSQGLETYEQYF,TGCGCCAGCAGCCAAGGTCTCGAGACTTACGAGCAGTACTTC
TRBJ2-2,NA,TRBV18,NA,CASSPKGAANTGELFF,TGTGCCAGCTCACCAAAGGGCGCGGCGAACACCGGGGAGCTGTTTTTT
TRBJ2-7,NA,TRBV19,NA,CASNDGSHHEQYF,TGTGCCAGTAACGACGGTTCCCACCACGAGCAGTACTTC
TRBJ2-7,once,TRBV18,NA,CASSPWSAGSREQYF,TGTGCCAGCTCACCGTGGAGCGCAGGATCGAGGGAGCAGTACTTC
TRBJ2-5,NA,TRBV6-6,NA,CASSYKETQYF,TGTGCCAGCAGTTATAAAGAGACCCAGTACTTC
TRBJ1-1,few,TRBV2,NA,CASKKDEARNTEAFF,TGTGCCAGCAAGAAGGACGAAGCTAGGAACACTGAAGCTTTCTTT
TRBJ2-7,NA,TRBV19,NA,CASKDGSSSYEQYF,TGTGCCAGTAAAGACGGGTCTAGCTCCTACGAGCAGTACTTC
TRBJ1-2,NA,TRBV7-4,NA,CASSPCAGSNCGYTF,TGTGCCAGCAGCCCATGTGCCGGCAGTAACTGTGGCTACACCTTC
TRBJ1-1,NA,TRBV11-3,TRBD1,CASSARQGQGTEAFF,TGTGCCAGCAGCGCCCGACAGGGCCAGGGGACTGAAGCTTTCTTT
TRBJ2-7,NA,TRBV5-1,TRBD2,CASSLGTSGDEQYF,TGCGCCAGCAGCTTGGGTACTAGCGGAGACGAGCAGTACTTC
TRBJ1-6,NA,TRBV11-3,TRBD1,CASSPTTGRQSPLHF,TGTGCCAGCAGCCCTACGACAGGGAGACAGTCACCCCTCCACTTT
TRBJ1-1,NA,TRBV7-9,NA,CASSPMSREAFF,TGTGCCAGCAGCCCAATGTCCAGGGAAGCTTTCTTT
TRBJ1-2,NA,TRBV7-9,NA,CASSSVVGYTF,TGTGCCAGCAGCTCCGTGGTTGGCTACACCTTC
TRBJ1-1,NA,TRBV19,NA,CASNRGAGMDTEAFF,TGTGCCAGTAATCGGGGGGCCGGAATGGACACTGAAGCTTTCTTT
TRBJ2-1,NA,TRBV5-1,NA,CASSLGNRGEQFF,TGCGCCAGCAGCTTGGGTAATAGGGGTGAGCAGTTCTTC
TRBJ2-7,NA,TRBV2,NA,CASESPAANEQYF,TGTGCCAGCGAATCGCCAGCCGCGAACGAGCAGTACTTC
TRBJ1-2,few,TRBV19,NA,CASSKGPLYGYTF,TGTGCCAGTAGTAAGGGACCGCTCTATGGCTACACCTTC
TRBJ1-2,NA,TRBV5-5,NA,CASSLAVGGSYGYTF,TGTGCCAGCAGCTTGGCCGTCGGAGGGTCTTATGGCTACACCTTC
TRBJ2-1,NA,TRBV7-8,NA,CASSLGGLRDEQFF,TGTGCCAGCAGCTTAGGTGGGCTCCGGGATGAGCAGTTCTTC
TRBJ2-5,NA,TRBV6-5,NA,CASSYSPRGETQYF,TGTGCCAGCAGTTACTCGCCCAGGGGAGAGACCCAGTACTTC
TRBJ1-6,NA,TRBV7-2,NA,CACSGYNSPLHF,TGTGCCTGCTCAGGATATAATTCACCCCTCCACTTT
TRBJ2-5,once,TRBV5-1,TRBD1,CASLDRGGQETQYF,TGCGCCAGCCTGGACAGGGGAGGTCAAGAGACCCAGTACTTC
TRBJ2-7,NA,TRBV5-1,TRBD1,CASSLAGGTYEQYF,TGCGCCAGCAGCTTGGCAGGGGGCACCTACGAGCAGTACTTC
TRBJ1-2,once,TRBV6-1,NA,CASSDGRARRGYTF,TGTGCCAGCAGTGATGGGCGGGCACGCCGTGGCTACACCTTC
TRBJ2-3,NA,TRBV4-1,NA,CASSQLRTDTQYF,TGCGCCAGCAGCCAACTACGAACAGATACGCAGTATTTT
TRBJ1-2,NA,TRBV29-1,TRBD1,CSVEVGDRVYGYTF,TGCAGCGTTGAAGTTGGGGACAGGGTCTATGGCTACACCTTC
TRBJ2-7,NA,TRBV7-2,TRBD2,CASSTSGGPYEQYF,TGTGCCAGCTCGACTAGCGGGGGACCCTACGAGCAGTACTTC
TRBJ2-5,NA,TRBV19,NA,CASTKRGDTSDQYF,TGTGCCAGTACCAAAAGGGGGGACACCTCAGACCAGTACTTC
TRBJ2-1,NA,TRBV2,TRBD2,CASWGGGGNEQFF,TGTGCCAGCTGGGGCGGGGGGGGCAATGAGCAGTTCTTC
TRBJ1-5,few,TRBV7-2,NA,CASSTKGDQPQHF,TGTGCCAGCAGCACAAAGGGGGATCAGCCCCAGCATTTT
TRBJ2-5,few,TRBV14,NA,CASSQGVQTQYF,TGTGCCAGCAGCCAAGGGGTTCAGACCCAGTACTTC
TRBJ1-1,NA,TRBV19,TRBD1,CASRLQGQSEAFF,TGTGCCAGTAGACTACAGGGGCAGAGTGAAGCTTTCTTT
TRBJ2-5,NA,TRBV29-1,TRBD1,CSVEGRQGPQETQYF,TGCAGCGTTGAAGGGCGACAGGGCCCTCAAGAGACCCAGTACTTC
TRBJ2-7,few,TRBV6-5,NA,CASREQGGSYEQYF,TGTGCCAGCAGGGAACAGGGTGGCAGCTACGAGCAGTACTTC
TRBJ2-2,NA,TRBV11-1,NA,CASSLSQGSTGELFF,TGTGCCAGCAGCTTATCACAGGGATCCACCGGGGAGCTGTTTTTT
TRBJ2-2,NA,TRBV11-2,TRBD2,CASSLDRGGRRQGPTGELFF,TGTGCCAGCAGCTTAGATCGGGGGGGTCGGAGGCAGGGGCCCACCGGGGAGCTGTTTTTT
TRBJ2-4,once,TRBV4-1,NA,CASSQQGRNIQYF,TGCGCCAGCAGCCAACAGGGGCGAAACATTCAGTACTTC
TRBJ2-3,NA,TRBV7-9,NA,CASSPPLRIRTDTQYF,TGTGCCAGCAGCCCGCCCCTGCGGATAAGGACAGATACGCAGTATTTT
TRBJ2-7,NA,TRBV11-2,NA,CASSPRGQDYEQYF,TGTGCCAGCAGCCCCAGGGGCCAAGACTACGAGCAGTACTTC
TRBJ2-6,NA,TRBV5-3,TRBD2,CARSLVRSGVAGGPDGANVLTF,TGTGCCAGAAGCTTGGTCAGGAGTGGGGTAGCGGGGGGGCCTGACGGGGCCAACGTCCTGACTTTC
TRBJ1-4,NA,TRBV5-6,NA,CASSFGRNPILFF,TGTGCCAGCAGCTTTGGGCGGAACCCCATACTGTTTTTT
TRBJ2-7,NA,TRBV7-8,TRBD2,CASSPRTSRSSYEQYF,TGTGCCAGCAGCCCGCGGACTAGTAGGAGCTCCTACGAGCAGTACTTC
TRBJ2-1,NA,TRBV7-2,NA,CASSQQGPQRDEQFF,TGTGCCAGCAGCCAACAAGGGCCCCAGCGGGATGAGCAGTTCTTC
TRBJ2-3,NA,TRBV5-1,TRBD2,CASSLAGGPGDTQYF,TGCGCCAGCAGCTTAGCGGGAGGGCCAGGAGATACGCAGTATTTT
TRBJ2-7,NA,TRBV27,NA,CASGSTRDENYEQYF,TGTGCCAGCGGATCCACCCGGGACGAGAACTACGAGCAGTACTTC
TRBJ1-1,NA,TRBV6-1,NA,CASSEAGFEAFF,TGTGCCAGCAGTGAAGCAGGGTTTGAAGCTTTCTTT
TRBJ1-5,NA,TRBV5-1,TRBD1,CASSLQGAGQPQHF,TGCGCCAGCAGCTTACAGGGGGCAGGTCAGCCCCAGCATTTT